This TCR beta chain was sequenced for a study of T cell responses to AZD1222 COVID-19 vaccine (dated by TCRdb to about 2021). A note on the overall study: TCR sequencing was performed for 230 to 250 trial participants, of whom about 200 were given two doses of AZD1222 and approximately 25 were given two doses of MenACWY control vaccine. Trial participants were enrolled by age into 18-55, 56-69 and 70-plus year subgroups, with around 140, 26 and 57 TCR-sequenced participants respectively.

The CDR3, from cysteine to phenylalanine, totals 12 residues. CDR3 DNA is the only sequence kept; it has 36 bases, read in frame from the first base. V loses 0 bases of germline sequence and J loses 6 bases, and the interval between the two ends is 4 bases. CDR1 and CDR2 (SGHDT, YYEEEE) derive from the germline V gene. General findings and caveats noted by the study authors: The whole spike protein was spanned by vaccine-associated CD4 TCRs, and dominant responses were seen in regions 160-218 and 743-854. Conclusions about previously exposed vaccinees are limited because only a handful of AZD1222 recipients were SARS-CoV-2 seropositive at baseline. Most participants were white British and females outnumbered males, and the authors suggested that clonal diversity may have been underestimated. In the small 56-69-year group, the increase in depth fell short of significance, most likely because of low power. Epitopes outside the regions mutated in the B.1.351 and B.1.1.7 variants were reportedly recognized by nearly half of the unique spike-specific TCRs. A significant rise in spike-specific TCR breadth and depth was observed after two AZD1222 doses relative to day 0 and relative to MenACWY recipients. Because no day 14 peak-response samples were available, repertoires were characterized only after the peak T cell response.

Reading the label with the study, this specimen's time point is: about 28 days (+/-7) after the second vaccine dose. AZD1222 recipients with second doses at about 4 weeks or about 12 weeks were pooled, because spike-specific TCR depth and breadth did not differ between schedules. The vaccinee samples were drawn from two UK trials, COV001 and COV002, one of which was a single-blind randomized controlled phase 2/3 trial testing AZD1222 (ChAdOx1 nCoV-19) in healthy adults. Trial participant PBMC samples were collected at day 0 and day 28 after the second dose for TCRbeta chain sequencing. The CDR3 regions of human TCRbeta chains were analyzed by immunosequencing. From the authors' description of their analysis: Repertoire TCRs were checked for matches against a reference library of SARS-CoV-2-specific TCRs that had been generated using the MIRA antigen-specificity platform. Breadth was defined as the fraction of unique TCRs that were SARS-CoV-2-associated. Depth was defined as the fraction of total T cells that were SARS-CoV-2-associated. Using the MIRA data, each spike-specific TCR was assigned both to the spike region to which the TCR was reactive and to a CD4 or CD8 class. Log10-transformed breadth and depth values were compared by one-way ANOVA with Sidak's multiple comparisons tests. Sourced from immuneACCESS, this table was stored by TCRdb with only in-frame sequences that have V and J called. A share of the clones is absent; for the studies checked, an unresolved V gene accounts for under half, and the remainder has no known explanation. That table is the source of V, J and clone size, and D and trimming were worked out from the DNA. The sample has 120,000 to 150,000 clones on record, approximately 90% of them singletons. The ten largest clones capture 3.5% to 4.5% of the sample.

As to this clone: The antigen this receptor binds is unknown. Base qualities are not at hand, and no much larger clone is one base apart.

The chain joins TRBV5-6 to TRBJ2-1, with no confident D gene call. Sequencing was performed on peripheral blood, taken 28 days after the second AZD1222 dose. This TCR came from an adult who received the AZD1222 COVID-19 vaccine. The DNA reads as follows: TGTGCCAGCAGCTTGGGGAGCAATGAGCAGTTCTTC. It translates to CASSLGSNEQFF.